This is a list of T cell receptor beta chains from one sample in a study of B cell selection in AIRE deficiency. Clones were read by immunoSEQ multiplex PCR, and TCRdb kept only the in-frame ones, dropping some. The table has over 20,000 clones, around 92% seen once. The specimen was CD4+CD25+ Tregs sorted from PBMCs. The receptor set was obtained from a human donor in good health. The CDR3 runs from the conserved cysteine through the conserved F or W. The order of the fields is V gene, D gene, clone size, J gene, CDR3 DNA, CDR3 protein. D genes are given only for firm matches. Some rows mark clone size as missing; the rest say once, few, many or name a class of expanded clone.

>TRBV2|-|-|TRBJ1-2
TGTGCCAGCAGTGTTATACTCGTTGGCTATGGCTACACCTTC
CASSVILVGYGYTF
>TRBV6-5|-|-|TRBJ1-5
TGTGCCAGCAGTTACTCCCCCGGTAGCAATCAGCCCCAGCATTTT
CASSYSPGSNQPQHF
>TRBV6-1|-|-|TRBJ1-5
TGTGCCAGCAGCCACAGTGATCAGCCCCAGCATTTT
CASSHSDQPQHF
>TRBV5-1|-|-|TRBJ1-1
TGCGCCAGCAGCTTGTGGGGGAACACTGAAGCTTTCTTT
CASSLWGNTEAFF
>TRBV18|-|-|TRBJ2-7
TGTGCCAGCTCACCCACGGGGCAGGACCTACGATTGTACTTC
CASSPTGQDLRLYF
>TRBV12-5|TRBD1|-|TRBJ1-2
TGTGCTAGTGGTTTGGTTTGGGGACAGGGGGCCCTTCCGTATGGCTACACCTTC
CASGLVWGQGALPYGYTF
>TRBV6-6|-|-|TRBJ1-4
TGTGCCAGCAGCACCTACAACGCATTTAATGAAAAACTGTTTTTT
CASSTYNAFNEKLFF
>TRBV2|TRBD1|-|TRBJ1-2
TGTGCCAGGGGGACAGGGTATAGAGGCTACACCTTC
CARGTGYRGYTF
>TRBV10-3|-|-|TRBJ2-3
TGTGCCATCAGTGACGAGGCCGGCACAGATACGCAGTATTTT
CAISDEAGTDTQYF
>TRBV5-1|-|-|TRBJ1-1
TGCGCCAGCAGCTTACCCGGGATGAACACTGAAGCTTTCTTT
CASSLPGMNTEAFF
>TRBV28|TRBD1|-|TRBJ1-2
TGTGCCACCCGGGACAGAATCTATGGCTACACCTTC
CATRDRIYGYTF
>TRBV19|-|-|TRBJ1-1
TGTGCCAGTATTTTCTCAGGGGCAAGGACTGAAGCTTTCTTT
CASIFSGARTEAFF
>TRBV28|-|-|TRBJ1-6
TGTGCCAGCAGCGCTTATTCACCCCTCCACTTT
CASSAYSPLHF
>TRBV2|-|once|TRBJ1-5
TGTGCCAGCAGTGAAGACAGTGTCAATCAGCCCCAGCATTTT
CASSEDSVNQPQHF
>TRBV10-3|-|-|TRBJ2-1
TGTGCCATCAGCTTGGAGGGCAATGAGCAGTTCTTC
CAISLEGNEQFF
>TRBV7-9|-|-|TRBJ2-2
TGTGCCAGCAGCTTCGGACAGATAGGGAACACCGGGGAGCTGTTTTTT
CASSFGQIGNTGELFF
>TRBV5-6|-|-|TRBJ1-1
TGTGCCAGCAGTTCCGGGACCGCCGTAACTGAAGCTTTCTTT
CASSSGTAVTEAFF
>TRBV18|-|-|TRBJ1-1
TGTGCCAGCTCTCCTGGGGTGAACACTGAAGCTTTCTTT
CASSPGVNTEAFF
>TRBV5-4|-|once|TRBJ2-3
TGTGCCAGCAGTACAGGGGGGGGAAATCCTAGGAATCCAGATACGCAGTATTTT
CASSTGGGNPRNPDTQYF
>TRBV5-1|-|once|TRBJ2-7
TGCGCCAGCAGCTTGGAGATAAACAGACGGAGCTCCTACGAGCAGTACTTC
CASSLEINRRSSYEQYF
>TRBV6-5|TRBD1|-|TRBJ2-2
TGTGCCAGCAGTTTACAGGGGATTGGGCGGGCCGGGGAGCTGTTTTTT
CASSLQGIGRAGELFF
>TRBV5-1|TRBD1|-|TRBJ2-5
TGCGCCAGCAGCTTTAGGCAAGGACAGGGGGCAGAGACCCAGTACTTC
CASSFRQGQGAETQYF
>TRBV11-3|-|-|TRBJ2-3
TGTGCCAGCAGCTTCGGGACCGGGACAGATACGCAGTATTTT
CASSFGTGTDTQYF
>TRBV28|-|-|TRBJ1-2
TGTGCCAGCAGTTTTTGGGGGCTAGGTGGCTACACCTTC
CASSFWGLGGYTF
>TRBV18|-|-|TRBJ1-2
TGTGCCAGCTCACCAGGTCAAGTGAGCTATGGCTACACCTTC
CASSPGQVSYGYTF
>TRBV6-4|-|-|TRBJ1-6
TGTGCCAGCAGTCTGGGAAACAGTAATTCACCCCTCCACTTT
CASSLGNSNSPLHF
>TRBV5-1|-|-|TRBJ2-2
TGCGCCAGCAGCCGAACGACAGGTCGTGGCACCGGGGAGCTGTTTTTT
CASSRTTGRGTGELFF
>TRBV28|-|-|TRBJ1-3
TGTGCCAGCAGTTTGGAAAGTTTGGGAAAACGGGACACCATATATTTT
CASSLESLGKRDTIYF
>TRBV19|-|-|TRBJ2-5
TGTGCCAGTAGTATGGGTTCAGGGGTCCAAGAGACCCAGTACTTC
CASSMGSGVQETQYF
>TRBV6-5|-|-|TRBJ2-3
TGTGCCAGCAGTTACCCAAGACAGAATATCACAGATACGCAGTATTTT
CASSYPRQNITDTQYF
>TRBV13|-|-|TRBJ1-2
TGTGCCAGCAGCTCGGACGGCAACTATGGCTACACCTTC
CASSSDGNYGYTF
>TRBV20-1|-|-|TRBJ2-5
TGCAGTGCTGGGAACAGGGAGACCCAGTACTTC
CSAGNRETQYF
>TRBV7-9|-|-|TRBJ1-1
TGTGCCAGCAGCTTAGGAACTATCATGAACACTGAAGCTTTCTTT
CASSLGTIMNTEAFF
>TRBV18|TRBD2|-|TRBJ2-5
TGTGCCAGCTCACCACGACTAGCGGGGGGAGAAGAGACCCAGTACTTC
CASSPRLAGGEETQYF
>TRBV7-9|TRBD1|-|TRBJ2-2
TGTGCCAGCAGAGTGGACAGGGGGGTCACCGGGGAGCTGTTTTTT
CASRVDRGVTGELFF
>TRBV7-7|-|-|TRBJ2-7
TGTGCCAGCAGCTCAACTCAGGACGGCCCAAAGTACTTC
CASSSTQDGPKYF
>TRBV11-2|-|-|TRBJ2-3
TGTGCCAGCAGCTTTGACGGTGCCACAGATACGCAGTATTTT
CASSFDGATDTQYF
>TRBV5-1|-|-|TRBJ2-3
TGCGCCAGCAGACTGTGGGGTAGCACAGATACGCAGTATTTT
CASRLWGSTDTQYF
>TRBV5-4|-|-|TRBJ1-2
TGTGCCAGCAGCTTGATTAACAGGGCCTCAGAGGGCTACACCTTC
CASSLINRASEGYTF
>TRBV7-2|TRBD1|-|TRBJ2-3
TGTGCCAGCAGCTTAAGACAGGGGGCAACAGATACGCAGTATTTT
CASSLRQGATDTQYF
>TRBV7-9|TRBD2|once|TRBJ2-7
TGTGCCAGCAGCCGGGACTACCCCTACGAGCAGTACTTC
CASSRDYPYEQYF
>TRBV7-8|-|-|TRBJ2-6
TGTGCCAGCAGCTTAACGCGCGCGCAGGCGACCTCTGGGGCCAACGTCCTGACTTTC
CASSLTRAQATSGANVLTF
>TRBV11-2|TRBD2|once|TRBJ2-3
TGTGCCAGCACCCTGGGTCGGGGGGGCGAGGATACGCAGTATTTT
CASTLGRGGEDTQYF
>TRBV11-2|TRBD2|-|TRBJ2-4
TGTGCCAGCAGCTTAGATAGTCTAGCGGGGGGGCTAGCCAAAAACATTCAGTACTTC
CASSLDSLAGGLAKNIQYF
>TRBV5-4|TRBD2|-|TRBJ2-2
TGTGCCAGCAGCTTTAGCGGGGGGGCTCGTGGCACCGGGGAGCTGTTTTTT
CASSFSGGARGTGELFF
>TRBV6-5|-|-|TRBJ2-5
TGTGCCAGCTCAGGGCCGCAAGAGACCCAGTACTTC
CASSGPQETQYF
>TRBV10-3|-|-|TRBJ1-1
TGTGCCTCGGGCCCAACCGGGGGAAGTGAAGCTTTCTTT
CASGPTGGSEAFF
>TRBV11-1|TRBD1|-|TRBJ2-1
TGTGCCAGCAGCTTAGACAGGGGTGAGCAGTTCTTC
CASSLDRGEQFF
>TRBV7-7|TRBD1|-|TRBJ2-5
TGTGCCAGCAGCCTTGGACAGGGAGCGAGAGAGACCCAGTACTTC
CASSLGQGARETQYF
>TRBV20-1|-|once|TRBJ2-1
TGCAGTGCGACCGGGACCCCAGAGCAGTTCTTC
CSATGTPEQFF